This note documents a single TCR beta chain sequence. This clone has a single count. There is no known antigen for this receptor. Within one base of it there is no much larger clone, and no base qualities were kept. The same CDR3 is also encoded by other DNA sequences in this sample. Read against the paper, the sample's time point label means: baseline before first vaccination. Vaccinee samples were obtained from the UK trials COV001 and COV002, which included a single-blind randomized controlled phase 2/3 trial of AZD1222 (ChAdOx1 nCoV-19) in healthy adults. For TCRbeta chain sequencing, PBMC samples from trial participants were taken at day 0 and at day 28 after the second dose. CDR1 and CDR2 (GTSNPN, SVGIG) derive from the germline V gene (reference sequence). V is clipped by 3 bases and J by 2 bases, and the sequence between their germline boundaries is 8 bases long. The CDR3 starts with the cysteine, ends with the phenylalanine, and has 13 residues. Of the read, only the CDR3 DNA is kept; its 39 bases are in frame from base 1.

The sample belongs to a study of T cell responses to AZD1222 COVID-19 vaccine (dated by TCRdb to about 2021). With respect to the entire study: Because spike-specific TCR depth and breadth did not differ between the two schedules, AZD1222 recipients who got a second dose at roughly 4 weeks were pooled with those who got a second dose at roughly 12 weeks. A total of 233 trial participants underwent TCR sequencing, of whom some 210 received two doses of AZD1222 and about 26 received two doses of the MenACWY control vaccine. Trial participants were enrolled into age subgroups of 18-55, 56-69 and 70-plus years, which contained about 150, 28 and 57 TCR-sequenced participants, respectively. The study at large found these results: Epitopes outside the regions mutated in the B.1.351 and B.1.1.7 variants were reportedly recognized by nearly half of the unique spike-specific TCRs. Most participants were white British and females outnumbered males, and the authors suggested that clonal diversity may have been underestimated. The 56-69-year group was small, and its depth increase did not reach significance, likely because of low power. The vaccine-associated CD4 TCRs covered the entire spike protein, and the dominant responses fell in regions 160-218 and 743-854. Only five or six AZD1222 recipients were SARS-CoV-2 seropositive at baseline, limiting conclusions about previously exposed vaccinees. Because no day 14 peak-response samples were available, the repertoires could be characterized only after the peak T cell response. Spike-specific TCR breadth and depth rose significantly after two AZD1222 doses compared with day 0 and with MenACWY recipients.

The CDR3 regions of human TCRbeta chains were subjected to immunosequencing. Turning to the authors' computational methods: TCRs in the repertoires were matched against a reference library of SARS-CoV-2-specific TCRs that had been generated with the MIRA antigen-specificity platform. Breadth was defined as the fraction of unique TCRs that were SARS-CoV-2-associated. Depth was defined as the fraction of total T cells that were SARS-CoV-2-associated. Each spike-specific TCR was assigned to its reactive spike region and to a CD4 or CD8 class using the MIRA data. Log10-transformed breadth and depth values were compared by one-way ANOVA with Sidak's multiple comparisons tests. What TCRdb holds here is the immuneACCESS table cut down to in-frame rearrangements. Part of the clones is not present; checked against another copy, under half of the missing clones reflect an unresolved V gene, and the others are unexplained. V, J and clone size are taken as reported in that table, and D and trimming were inferred from the DNA itself. The sample data list roughly 180,000 clones, and roughly nine tenths of these were observed just once. The ten top clones hold less than 2.5% of the sample.

The TCR originated in an adult in good health. The V and J segments used are TRBV30 and TRBJ1-5; a tentative D match to TRBD1 spans 5 bases. The source was peripheral blood, collected on day 0 of AZD1222 vaccination. The DNA is as follows: TGTGCCTGGAGCGAAGGGGGCAATCAGCCCCAGCATTTT. This yields the protein CAWSEGGNQPQHF.